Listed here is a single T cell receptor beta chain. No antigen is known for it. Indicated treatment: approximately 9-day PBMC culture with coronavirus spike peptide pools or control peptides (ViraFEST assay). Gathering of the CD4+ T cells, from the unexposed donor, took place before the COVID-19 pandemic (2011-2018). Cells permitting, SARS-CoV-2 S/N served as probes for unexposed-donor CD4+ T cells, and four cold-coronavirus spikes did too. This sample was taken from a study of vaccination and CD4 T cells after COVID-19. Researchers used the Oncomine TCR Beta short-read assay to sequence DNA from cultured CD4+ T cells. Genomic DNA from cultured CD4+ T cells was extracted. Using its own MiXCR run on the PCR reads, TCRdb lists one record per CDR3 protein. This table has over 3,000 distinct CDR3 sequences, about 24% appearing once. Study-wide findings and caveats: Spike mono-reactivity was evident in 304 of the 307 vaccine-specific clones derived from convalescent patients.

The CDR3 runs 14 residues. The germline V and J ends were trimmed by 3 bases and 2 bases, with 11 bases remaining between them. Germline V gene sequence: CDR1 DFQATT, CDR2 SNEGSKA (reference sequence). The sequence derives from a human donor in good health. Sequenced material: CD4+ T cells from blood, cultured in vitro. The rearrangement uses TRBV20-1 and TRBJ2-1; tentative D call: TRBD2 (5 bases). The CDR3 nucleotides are TGCAGTGCTAGGGCTAGCCATACCTACAATGAGCAGTTCTTC. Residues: CSARASHTYNEQFF.